The subject of this entry is one TCR beta chain. Germline trimming cut 4 bases from V and 5 bases from J; bases unmatched to any gene: 6. Germline loops: CDR1 LNHDA, CDR2 SQIVND (reference sequence). CDR3 length: 15 amino acids. The method was immunoSEQ multiplex PCR; TCRdb's version includes in-frame clones alone and lacks a portion of them. This sample has 300,000 to 450,000 clones; more than 70% occur once, and the top ten carry about 2.9%. The data were obtained in a study of blood T cell repertoires in COVID-19. The J gene is TRBJ1-5, the V gene TRBV19; the match to TRBD1 covers 9 bases. Sequencing was carried out using peripheral blood. The TCR originated in a woman aged 30 to 39 with COVID-19, enrolled during active disease. The DNA of the CDR3 is TGTGCCAGTAGTAAAGGACAGGGGAGTTATCAGCCCCAGCATTTT. Protein: CASSKGQGSYQPQHF.